There are many counts of the clone carrying this T cell receptor beta chain. Its matching antigen is unknown. This entry belongs to a study of read filtering for tumor transcriptome and immune sequencing. About the study: Among patients, some 17 were male and around 15 female, aged roughly 40 to 90 (mean about 72). After DNase treatment, RNA was made into whole-transcriptome libraries. Study conclusions and caveats: Single-read clonotypes: 80% to 90% of IR-seq clonotypes (approximately 3.7% of reads), about 70% of RNA-seq clonotypes (roughly 43% of reads).

The library was built from around 380 ng RNA with molecular barcoded adaptors for alpha/delta and beta/gamma chains. In TCRdb, the reads were re-called with MiXCR into one record per CDR3 protein. The sample has tens of thousands of distinct CDR3 sequences; approximately 14% are singletons. The germline gives CDR1 SEHNR, CDR2 FQNEAQ (reference sequence). V dropped 3 bases and J dropped 3 bases, with 12 bases sitting between them. The CDR3 loop spans 14 amino acids. What was sequenced was a population of CD138-negative cells sorted from bone marrow. V gene TRBV7-9 combines with J gene TRBJ2-7; D might be TRBD2 (6 bases). This clonotype originated in a donor over 35 with multiple myeloma. The CDR3 reads CASSFPGLSYEQYF. CDR3 in DNA: TGTGCCAGCAGCTTCCCGGGACTGAGCTACGAGCAGTACTTC.